The next 31 T cell receptor beta chains were all read from a single sample in a study of blood T cell repertoires in COVID-19. Clones were sequenced by immunoSEQ multiplex PCR, and TCRdb holds only the in-frame ones, with some missing. The sample holds 60,000 to 70,000 clones, roughly 85% seen once. The sample taken for sequencing was peripheral blood. The origin of the receptors is a woman aged 55-70 years with COVID-19, enrolled during active disease.

The genes are TRBV7-9 and TRBJ2-3; 9 bases line up with TRBD2. Per the germline V gene, CDR1 is SEHNR and CDR2 is FQNEAQ (reference sequence). V trimming: 5 bases; J trimming: 5 bases; junction bases outside the gene matches: 11. CDR3 length: 16 residues. CDR3 protein: CASSPPGGRVRDTQYF. The CDR3 DNA sequence: TGTGCCAGCAGCCCCCCTGGCGGGAGGGTTCGAGATACGCAGTATTTT.

The chain combines TRBV4-3 with TRBJ2-5; D unclear. V was pared by 1 base and J by 2 bases, with 8 bases between. This CDR3 contains 14 residues. Germline CDR1 reads LGHNA; CDR2 reads YSLEER. CDR3 protein: CASSQALYQETQYF. For the CDR3, the DNA is TGCGCCAGCAGCCAAGCACTATATCAAGAGACCCAGTACTTC.

The chain carries TRBV6-5 and TRBJ1-6, with 8 bases lining up with TRBD1. V lost 6 bases, J lost 10 bases, and 8 bases stayed unmatched. CDR1 and CDR2 (germline): MNHEY, SVGAGI. The CDR3 totals 14 residues. The CDR3 spells CASRPQGAGSPLHF. Here the CDR3 DNA reads TGTGCCAGCAGACCTCAGGGGGCGGGCTCACCCCTCCACTTT.

The rearrangement joins TRBV18 to TRBJ2-5, with D possibly TRBD1 on 5 matching bases. Trimming stripped 0 bases from V and 5 bases from J, with 13 bases between. The CDR3 has 15 residues. Germline V gene sequence: CDR1 KGHSH, CDR2 LQKENI. Here the CDR3 reads CASSPPTTVRETQYF. CDR3 nucleotide sequence: TGTGCCAGCTCACCACCAACGACAGTGAGGGAGACCCAGTACTTC.

This clone was detected once. The chain couples TRBV6-5 to TRBJ1-3; 8 bases map to TRBD1. This CDR3 comprises 14 residues. The ends lost 6 bases at V and 4 bases at J; junction bases unmatched: 5. Germline assignment: CDR1 MNHEY and CDR2 SVGAGI. In DNA, the CDR3 is TGTGCCAGCAGGGCTACAGGGGGAGGAAACACCATATATTTT. It translates to CASRATGGGNTIYF.

The gene calls are TRBV18 and TRBJ2-5; D gene ambiguous. The CDR3 sequence is 12 residues long. Germline V lookup: CDR1 KGHSH, CDR2 LQKENI. V gave up 2 bases and J gave up 5 bases, with 6 bases separating them. The CDR3 here is CASSPDGETQYF. In nucleotides, the CDR3 is TGTGCCAGCTCACCAGACGGGGAGACCCAGTACTTC.

On this clone itself: This likely stems from a read error, as it lies one base from a far larger clone. This chain's CDR3 is CASSLEQHTEAFF. DNA of the CDR3: TGTGCCAGCAGCTTAGAACAGCACACTGAAGCTTTCTTT. The chain couples TRBV7-9 to TRBJ1-1; D is uncertain. Per germline, CDR1 SEHNR and CDR2 FQNEAQ (reference sequence). The CDR3 is 13 amino acids. Between the trimmed V and J ends, which lost 1 base and 3 bases, there was a span of 6 bases.

The chain links TRBV7-2 to TRBJ1-2, with 10 bases fitting TRBD1. The CDR3 contains 14 residues. The V segment lost 5 bases and the J segment 6 bases; nucleotides outside the gene matches: 6. Germline assignment: CDR1 SGHTA and CDR2 FQGNSA. CDR3 sequence: CASSIPGQGHGYTF. The DNA of the CDR3 is TGTGCCAGCAGCATACCGGGACAGGGGCATGGCTACACCTTC.

V and J are TRBV28 and TRBJ2-7, with 11 bases that match TRBD1. Germline values: CDR1 MDHEN, CDR2 SYDVKM. This CDR3 has 12 residues. With V trimmed by 10 bases and J by 11 bases, 10 bases remained unmatched. The CDR3 DNA follows: TGTGCCACCGTTGCTGGGACAGGGGGTGAGTACTTC. The encoded protein is CATVAGTGGEYF.

The J gene is TRBJ2-6, the V gene TRBV7-6; 10 nucleotides align to TRBD1. With V trimmed by 5 bases and J by 13 bases, 5 bases remained unmatched. Germline loops: CDR1 SGHVS, CDR2 FNYEAQ. CDR3 length equals 13 residues. The CDR3 DNA reads as TGTGCCAGCAGCCTCGGACAGGGGGGTGTCCTGACTTTC. This encodes CASSLGQGGVLTF.

This clone showed up just once. The V call is TRBV20-1, the J call TRBJ2-3, with 10 bases lining up with TRBD2. This CDR3 comprises 15 residues. The junction had 8 bases not matched to a gene; V was cut back by 3 bases and J by 5 bases. Germline values: CDR1 DFQATT, CDR2 SNEGSKA (reference sequence). In DNA, the CDR3 is TGCAGTGCTAGTCTACTAGCGGGGCTGGGAGATACGCAGTATTTT. This gives the protein CSASLLAGLGDTQYF.

The chain links TRBV7-9 to TRBJ1-5; 7 bases map to TRBD1. Trimming removed 1 base from V and 3 bases from J; junction bases left unmatched: 3. The CDR3 is 15 amino acids. The germline gives CDR1 SEHNR, CDR2 FQNEAQ (reference sequence). The CDR3: CASSLGDSSNQPQHF. In DNA form, the CDR3 reads TGTGCCAGCAGCTTAGGGGACAGTTCCAATCAGCCCCAGCATTTT.

J is TRBJ2-7 and V is TRBV6-5; D may be TRBD2 (5 bases). V was trimmed by 7 bases and J by 3 bases, leaving 13 bases between them. Germline assignment: CDR1 MNHEY and CDR2 SVGAGI. The CDR3 covers 13 residues. Written as DNA, the CDR3 is TGTGCCAGCACCACGGTCCGGGGCTACGAGCAGTACTTC. This gives the protein CASTTVRGYEQYF.

This clone was seen a single time. The chain couples TRBV24-1 to TRBJ1-1; D unresolved. The CDR3 runs to 14 residues. Germline loops: CDR1 KGHDR, CDR2 SFDVKD. V was shortened by 2 bases and J by 8 bases, with 14 bases between the two germline ends. The CDR3 coding sequence is TGTGCCACCAGTGATTCCCGGGATCTGGGAGAAGCTTTCTTT. Its protein product is CATSDSRDLGEAFF.

The chain uses TRBV11-3 and TRBJ2-1; D is undetermined. CDR3 length: 16 residues. The germline gives CDR1 SGHNT, CDR2 YENEEA. With 1 base removed from V and 2 bases from J, the gap between germline ends came to 12 bases. The DNA of the CDR3 is TGTGCCAGCAGCTTAGTTATCTCGAGCGCCTACAATGAGCAGTTCTTC. It encodes CASSLVISSAYNEQFF.

V gene TRBV19 combines with J gene TRBJ1-2; TRBD1 matches at 7 bases. Unmatched junction bases numbered 10, after V lost 8 bases and J lost 4 bases. This CDR3 spans 14 amino acids. Germline V gene data show CDR1 as LNHDA and CDR2 as SQIVND (reference sequence). CDR3 nucleotides: TGTGCCAGTTCCATTCAGGGGACAGCCTATGGCTACACCTTC. Protein sequence: CASSIQGTAYGYTF.

The rearrangement joins TRBV4-1 to TRBJ2-5, with 9 positions matching TRBD1. CDR1 and CDR2 (germline): MGHRA, YSYEKL. J lost 5 bases, V lost 4 bases, and 5 bases had no gene match. The CDR3 loop spans 14 amino acids. The CDR3 sequence is CASSLGQGRETQYF. CDR3 bases: TGCGCCAGCAGCCTAGGACAGGGGAGGGAGACCCAGTACTTC.

The V call is TRBV4-1, the J call TRBJ1-1; a possible D gene is TRBD1 (5 bases). V lost 2 bases, J lost 11 bases, and 9 bases lay in between. Germline V gene sequence: CDR1 MGHRA, CDR2 YSYEKL. The CDR3 extends over 11 amino acids. The CDR3 loop is CASSQTGGAFF. CDR3 nucleotides: TGCGCCAGCAGCCAAACAGGAGGGGCTTTCTTT.

The gene calls are TRBV5-1 and TRBJ1-1, with D maybe TRBD1 (5 bases). Trimming left V 0 bases short and J 2 bases short, with 11 bases between. The CDR3 runs 15 residues. The V gene's germline CDR1 is SGHRS and CDR2 YFSETQ. CDR3 residues: CASSLEGAVNTEAFF. DNA of the CDR3: TGCGCCAGCAGCTTGGAAGGGGCGGTTAACACTGAAGCTTTCTTT.

The chain recombines TRBV5-1 with TRBJ2-7; D is possibly TRBD2 (6 bases). V lost 0 bases, J lost 4 bases, and 17 bases lay in between. The CDR3 is 16 residues long. CDR1 and CDR2 from the germline V gene are SGHRS and YFSETQ. The CDR3 DNA follows: TGCGCCAGCAGCTTGGGAGGGAGCGGAGGGGAATACGAGCAGTACTTC. Its translation is CASSLGGSGGEYEQYF.

The chain combines TRBV6-5 with TRBJ1-2, with D possibly being TRBD1 (6 bases). The ends were cut back, 6 bases at V and 8 bases at J, with 16 bases in the middle. Germline-derived CDR1 and CDR2 are MNHEY and SVGAGI. The CDR3 length is 13 residues. The chain's CDR3 is CASRVGTGRGYTF. CDR3 DNA: TGTGCCAGCAGAGTGGGTACAGGGCGAGGCTACACCTTC.

The gene calls are TRBV5-1 and TRBJ2-7; D might be TRBD2 (5 bases). Deletions cut 4 bases from V and 5 bases from J, with 13 bases between. Germline values: CDR1 SGHRS, CDR2 YFSETQ. The CDR3 has 13 residues. The CDR3 DNA is TGCGCCAGCAGCCCGGACTGGACGGACGAGCAGTACTTC. Translating gives CASSPDWTDEQYF.

V is TRBV10-3 and J is TRBJ2-1, with D maybe TRBD2 (5 bases). The CDR3 consists of 16 residues. Trimming pared 0 bases from V and 4 bases from J, leaving 13 bases between. Germline V CDR1 and CDR2: ENHRY, SYGVKD. CDR3 residues: CAISESTRPPYNEQFF. The DNA of the CDR3 is TGTGCCATCAGTGAGTCCACTAGGCCCCCGTACAATGAGCAGTTCTTC.

The CDR3 protein is CASSVLAGGPNTGELFF. The CDR3 DNA follows: TGTGCCAGCAGTGTACTAGCGGGAGGGCCCAACACCGGGGAGCTGTTTTTT. The gene calls are TRBV25-1 and TRBJ2-2; 13 positions agree with TRBD2. J gave up 2 bases and V 4 bases, and 4 bases lay outside the gene matches. CDR1 is MGHDK, CDR2 SYGVNS, per germline. The CDR3 is 17 amino acids.

The rearrangement uses TRBV9 and TRBJ2-3; 8 bases match TRBD2. V was clipped by 4 bases and J by 0 bases; unmatched bases: 4. CDR1 is SGDLS, CDR2 YYNGEE, per germline. The CDR3 runs 15 residues. CDR3 in amino acids: CASSPAGASTDTQYF. As DNA, the CDR3 is TGTGCCAGCAGCCCAGCGGGAGCGAGCACAGATACGCAGTATTTT. Variable domain in full (rest from reference TRBV9 and TRBJ2-3): DSGVTQTPKHLITATGQRVTLRCSPRSGDLSVYWYQQSLDQGLQFLIQYYNGEERAKGNILERFSAQQFPDLHSELNLSSLELGDSALYFCASSPAGASTDTQYFGPGTRLTVL.

The rearrangement joins TRBV4-3 to TRBJ1-1; 7 nucleotides line up with TRBD1. The CDR3 loop spans 15 amino acids. The germline gives CDR1 LGHNA, CDR2 YSLEER. The V segment lost 0 bases and the J segment 1 base; nucleotides outside the gene matches: 2. The DNA of the CDR3 is TGCGCCAGCAGCCAAGACTGGACAGGGAACACTGAAGCTTTCTTT. Its protein product is CASSQDWTGNTEAFF.

The chain couples TRBV7-2 to TRBJ2-5; D not certain. Deletions cut 1 base from V and 5 bases from J, with 11 bases between. The CDR3 is 14 residues long. Germline values: CDR1 SGHTA, CDR2 FQGNSA. CDR3 nucleotides: TGTGCCAGCAGCTTAGTTGCGGCTATGGAGACCCAGTACTTC. The encoded protein is CASSLVAAMETQYF.

This clone has just a few counts. V usage is TRBV4-1 and J usage is TRBJ2-1; 10 bases match TRBD2. J gave up 7 bases and V 0 bases, and 12 bases lay outside the gene matches. Germline lookup yields CDR1 MGHRA and CDR2 YSYEKL. This CDR3 comprises 18 residues. CDR3 sequence (DNA): TGCGCCAGCAGCCAAGATAAGAGCGGGAGGGCCGTAGATAATGAGCAGTTCTTC. This codes for CASSQDKSGRAVDNEQFF.

The chain recombines TRBV10-1 with TRBJ2-3; 7 bases are a match to TRBD2. The V gene's germline CDR1 is WNHNN and CDR2 SYGVQD (reference sequence). J was trimmed by 1 base and V by 3 bases; bases with no gene match: 7. The CDR3 is made up of 16 amino acids. In nucleotides, the CDR3 is TGCGCCAGCAGTGATCGGCGGGAGTTAGGCACAGATACGCAGTATTTT. This gives the protein CASSDRRELGTDTQYF.

The rearrangement uses TRBV25-1 and TRBJ1-5, with D maybe TRBD1 (6 bases). Germline CDR1 is MGHDK and CDR2 is SYGVNS. This CDR3 has 18 residues. V was shortened by 3 bases and J by 2 bases, with 20 bases between the two germline ends. DNA of the CDR3: TGTGCCAGCAGTGACTCCGGGACATATTATAGCGGCAATCAGCCCCAGCATTTT. Its translation: CASSDSGTYYSGNQPQHF.

This chain uses TRBV6-5 with TRBJ2-7; 12 nucleotides align to TRBD2. J gave up 3 bases and V 4 bases, and 4 bases lay outside the gene matches. Germline V gene sequence: CDR1 MNHEY, CDR2 SVGAGI. The CDR3 sequence is 15 residues long. The CDR3 nucleotides are TGTGCCAGCAGTTTGACTAGCGGGAGCAACTACGAGCAGTACTTC. Amino acid sequence: CASSLTSGSNYEQYF.